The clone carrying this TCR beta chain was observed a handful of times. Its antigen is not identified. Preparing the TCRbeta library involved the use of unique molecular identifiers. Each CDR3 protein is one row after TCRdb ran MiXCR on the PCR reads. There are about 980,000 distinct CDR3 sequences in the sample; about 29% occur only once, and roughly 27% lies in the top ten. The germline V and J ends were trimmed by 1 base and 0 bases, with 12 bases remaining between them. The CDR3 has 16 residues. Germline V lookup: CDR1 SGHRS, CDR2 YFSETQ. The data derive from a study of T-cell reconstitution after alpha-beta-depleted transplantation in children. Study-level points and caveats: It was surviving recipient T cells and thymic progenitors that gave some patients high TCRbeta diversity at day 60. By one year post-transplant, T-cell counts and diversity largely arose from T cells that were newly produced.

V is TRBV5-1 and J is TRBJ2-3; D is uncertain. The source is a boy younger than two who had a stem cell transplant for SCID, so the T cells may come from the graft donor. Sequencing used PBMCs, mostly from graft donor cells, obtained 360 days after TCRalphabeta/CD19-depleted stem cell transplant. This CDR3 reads CASSLPGGVSTDTQYF. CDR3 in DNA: TGCGCCAGCAGCTTGCCGGGCGGTGTGAGCACAGATACGCAGTATTTT.